These 6 T cell receptor beta chains share one sample of origin, sequenced in a study of cytomegalovirus exposure and HLA in healthy donors. The PCR was carried out with 60 Vbeta primers and 13 Jbeta primers. Clones were sequenced by immunoSEQ multiplex PCR, and TCRdb holds only the in-frame ones, with some missing. The sample shows around 170,000 clones, around 77% of them seen only once. The specimen sequenced was PBMCs. These receptors came from a man aged 60-69 years in good health and CMV-seronegative.

The chain joins TRBV25-1 to TRBJ2-5, with 8 positions matching TRBD1. The CDR3 is 15 residues long. In germline, CDR1 is MGHDK, CDR2 SYGVNS. The J segment lost 5 bases and the V segment lost 3 bases, leaving 8 bases of the junction unmatched. The CDR3 DNA reads TGTGCCAGCAGTGACTATGCAGGGGGCAGGGAGACCCAGTACTTC. Protein product: CASSDYAGGRETQYF.

The chain carries TRBV4-1 and TRBJ1-1; unclear D gene. Germline CDR1 reads MGHRA; CDR2 reads YSYEKL. Trimming stripped 0 bases from V and 2 bases from J, with 10 bases between. The CDR3 totals 15 residues. The chain's CDR3 is CASSQDVGSNTEAFF. CDR3 nucleotides: TGCGCCAGCAGCCAAGACGTAGGGAGTAACACTGAAGCTTTCTTT.

In its sample, this clone was seen once. This rearrangement joins TRBV5-6 to TRBJ1-1; D is undetermined. This CDR3 is built from 15 residues. Germline V gives CDR1 SGHDT, CDR2 YYEEEE. Trimming shortened V by 0 bases and J by 0 bases, and 9 bases separated the two germline ends. CDR3 coding DNA: TGTGCCAGCAGCTTGGTTCGGGATATGAACACTGAAGCTTTCTTT. It yields the protein CASSLVRDMNTEAFF.

The rearrangement links TRBV7-2 to TRBJ2-7; D not resolved. Germline CDR1 SGHTA, CDR2 FQGNSA. V lost 2 bases to trimming and J lost 4 bases, with 6 bases between them. CDR3 length: 12 amino acids. CDR3 bases: TGTGCCAGCAGCTTATTTCTATACGAGCAGTACTTC. Translation gives CASSLFLYEQYF.

This chain connects TRBV5-1 to TRBJ2-1, with 9 positions matching TRBD2. Germline CDR1 reads SGHRS; CDR2 reads YFSETQ. The V gene end was trimmed by 4 bases and the J gene end by 6 bases; junction bases not matched to a gene: 14. This CDR3 has 17 residues. The CDR3 region has the DNA TGCGCCAGCAGCCCAAATCCAGGGGGGCGGGGGGGCAATGAGCAGTTCTTC. It specifies CASSPNPGGRGGNEQFF. Variable domain in full (rest from reference TRBV5-1 and TRBJ2-1): KAGVTQTPRYLIKTRGQQVTLSCSPISGHRSVSWYQQTPGQGLQFLFEYFSETQRNKGNFPGRFSGRQFSNSRSEMNVSTLELGDSALYLCASSPNPGGRGGNEQFFGPGTRLTVL.

V and J are TRBV9 and TRBJ2-2; D is unclear. Germline V CDR1 and CDR2: SGDLS, YYNGEE. CDR3 length: 16 residues. The V end lost 0 bases, the J end lost 3 bases, and 12 bases lay between the germline ends. CDR3 bases: TGTGCCAGCAGCGTAGGAGCTAGAGGAGACACCGGGGAGCTGTTTTTT. Its translation is CASSVGARGDTGELFF. Using reference TRBV9 and TRBJ2-2 for the parts outside the CDR3, the full variable domain is DSGVTQTPKHLITATGQRVTLRCSPRSGDLSVYWYQQSLDQGLQFLIQYYNGEERAKGNILERFSAQQFPDLHSELNLSSLELGDSALYFCASSVGARGDTGELFFGEGSRLTVL.